This T cell receptor (beta chain) was documented in a study of regulatory T cells in long-lasting Graves disease. Study-level points and caveats: With persistent disease, TRBV28, TRBJ1-2 and TRBJ2-5 were the favored segments.

For TCR beta, libraries came from iRepertoire HTBI primers and Arm-PCR of CDR3 regions. TCRdb called the multiplex PCR reads again in MiXCR, with one record for every CDR3 protein. The sample lists 450,000 to 500,000 distinct CDR3 sequences; roughly 15% were seen once. This clonotype was seen many times. Its antigen is undetermined. The time point denotes: newly diagnosed GD, antithyroid drugs for less than 3 months. RNA isolated from PBMCs was used to make the TCR library. Deletions cut 2 bases from V and 3 bases from J, with 11 bases between. The CDR3 is 14 amino acids. These records were also assigned to another study, of T cells in Graves' hyperthyroidism and ophthalmopathy. That work contributes: The study excluded patients with uncontrolled infection, other autoimmune disease, pregnancy or lactation.

The chain joins TRBV12-3 or TRBV12-4 to TRBJ2-7; TRBD1 is a possible D gene (5 bases). This material consisted of peripheral blood mononuclear cells (PBMCs), taken at new diagnosis, from a patient treated with antithyroid drugs. The clonotype originates from a man aged 35 to 55 with Graves disease. CDR3 bases: TGTGCCAGCAGTTTAATTCAGGGTAACTACGAGCAGTACTTC. It translates to CASSLIQGNYEQYF.